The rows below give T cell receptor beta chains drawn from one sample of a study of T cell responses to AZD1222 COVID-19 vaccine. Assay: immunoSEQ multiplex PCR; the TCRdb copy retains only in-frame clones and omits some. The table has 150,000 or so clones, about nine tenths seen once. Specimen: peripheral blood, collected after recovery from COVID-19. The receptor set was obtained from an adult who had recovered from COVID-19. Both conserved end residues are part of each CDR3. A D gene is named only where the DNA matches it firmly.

TGTGCCAGTATGGGGGACACACATAGCAATCAGCCCCAGCATTTT | CASMGDTHSNQPQHF | TRBV19 | - | TRBJ1-5
TGTGCCAGCAGCGTAGGAGGTTCAGCAGAGACCCAGTACTTC | CASSVGGSAETQYF | TRBV9 | - | TRBJ2-5
TGTGCCAGCAGCCCCGCTGGGCTAGCGGGAGGCCAGTTCCCTACGACCCAAGTGCAGTACTTC | CASSPAGLAGGQFPTTQVQYF | TRBV14 | TRBD2 | TRBJ2-7
TGCGCCAGCAGCTACAATAGGGACACGGGTGGCTACACCTTC | CASSYNRDTGGYTF | TRBV5-1 | - | TRBJ1-2
TGTGCCAGCAGCAGAGACAGGGGCACTGAAGCTTTCTTT | CASSRDRGTEAFF | TRBV5-6 | TRBD1 | TRBJ1-1
TGTGCCATCAGTGCCTCGGGACAGAATTCACCCCTCCACTTT | CAISASGQNSPLHF | TRBV10-3 | TRBD1 | TRBJ1-6
TGTGCCAGCAGTTTATATATCCTCACAGATACGCAGTATTTT | CASSLYILTDTQYF | TRBV28 | - | TRBJ2-3
TGCGCCAGCAGCTTGAGCGATACGCAGTATTTT | CASSLSDTQYF | TRBV5-1 | - | TRBJ2-3
TGTGCCAGCAGTCAGCTAGGGGGTACAGACACCATATATTTT | CASSQLGGTDTIYF | TRBV27 | - | TRBJ1-3
TGTGCCAGCAGCGTAGGAGTAGGATCCCTCGGCTACACCTTC | CASSVGVGSLGYTF | TRBV9 | - | TRBJ1-2
TGTGCCAGCAGTCCTGGCACAGGGCGGGAGACCCAGTACTTC | CASSPGTGRETQYF | TRBV28 | - | TRBJ2-5
TGTGCCAGCAGTTACGTGGGACTTCCACCGATGGGGGAGCAGTACTTC | CASSYVGLPPMGEQYF | TRBV6-6 | - | TRBJ2-7
TGTGCTAGTGGAGCTGACAGGGGTGGCTACACCTTC | CASGADRGGYTF | TRBV12-5 | TRBD1 | TRBJ1-2
TGTGCCAGCTCTCAACAAGAGAATCAGCCCCAGCATTTT | CASSQQENQPQHF | TRBV18 | - | TRBJ1-5
TGTGCCAGCTCACCACCGTCACAGTCGAACACTGAAGCTTTCTTT | CASSPPSQSNTEAFF | TRBV18 | - | TRBJ1-1
TGTGCCAGCAGCTTAGGAGGGACGGTCATACAGACCCAGTACTTC | CASSLGGTVIQTQYF | TRBV11-3 | - | TRBJ2-5
TGTGCCAGCAGCTTGTTTCAGGAATCCGGGGAGCTGTTTTTT | CASSLFQESGELFF | TRBV5-6 | - | TRBJ2-2
TGTGCCAGCAGCCAGACAGGGCGCACCGGGGAGCTGTTTTTT | CASSQTGRTGELFF | TRBV3-1/TRBV3-2 | TRBD1 | TRBJ2-2
TGTGCCAGCAGCTTGGTAGGGAACACCGGGGAGCTGTTTTTT | CASSLVGNTGELFF | TRBV5-4 | - | TRBJ2-2
TGTGCCAGCAGCTTCCCCGGGACCCCGGGTGGCTACACCTTC | CASSFPGTPGGYTF | TRBV7-2 | - | TRBJ1-2
TGTGCCAGCAGCCAGACTAGCGGCACAGATACGCAGTATTTT | CASSQTSGTDTQYF | TRBV7-9 | TRBD2 | TRBJ2-3
TGTGCCAGCAGCTTAGGGACTGGAAACACCATATATTTT | CASSLGTGNTIYF | TRBV7-8 | - | TRBJ1-3